The rows below give T cell receptor beta chains drawn from one sample of a study of blood T cells in healthy people across ages. TCRdb redid the calling of the 5' RACE reads with MiXCR, one entry per CDR3 protein. The repertoire includes 650,000 to 800,000 distinct CDR3 sequences, 52% of them detected once, and roughly 14% sits in the top ten. Material: blood. The receptors shown here come from an elderly woman in good health. Both conserved end residues are part of each CDR3. A D gene is named only where the DNA matches it firmly. Size values are once, few and many counts, or a class for expanded clones, and some rows have none.

>.|12|TRBJ2-5|TRBV3-1|.
TGTGCCAGCAGCCAATCCAAGGAGACCCAGTACTTC
CASSQSKETQYF
>once|15|TRBJ2-3|TRBV27|.
TGTGCCAGCAGTTCCAGGCTATTCGGCACAGATACGCAGTATTTT
CASSSRLFGTDTQYF
>.|12|TRBJ1-1|TRBV10-3|.
TGTGCCACCAAAGGGAGCAACACTGAAGCTTTCTTT
CATKGSNTEAFF
>.|13|TRBJ1-5|TRBV28|.
TGTGCCAGCAGTTTAACAGGGCACCAGCCCCAGCATTTT
CASSLTGHQPQHF
>.|14|TRBJ2-7|TRBV20-1|.
TGCAGTGCTAGAGATCGAACGGGGCTGGTCGAGCAGTACTTC
CSARDRTGLVEQYF
>few|14|TRBJ2-1|TRBV6-2/TRBV6-3|TRBD1
TGTGCCAGCAGGGAAGCCCGGGACAGGGGTGAGCAGTTCTTC
CASREARDRGEQFF
>many|17|TRBJ2-3|TRBV12-3/TRBV12-4|.
TGTGCCAGCAGTTTGGGGTCCGGGACTCTGAGCACAGATACGCAGTATTTT
CASSLGSGTLSTDTQYF
>.|13|TRBJ2-3|TRBV2|.
TGTGCCAGCAGTACCCGGAAGGCAGATACGCAGTATTTT
CASSTRKADTQYF
>few|13|TRBJ2-7|TRBV6-5|.
TGTGCCAGCAGTTTCCGGTCGGCGTACGAGCAGTACTTC
CASSFRSAYEQYF
>.|15|TRBJ2-3|TRBV29-1|.
TGCAGCGTTGAAGGTCGGAGGGAGGGCACAGATACGCAGTATTTT
CSVEGRREGTDTQYF
>.|13|TRBJ1-4|TRBV2|.
TGTGCCAGCAAGCTTGTCCTAGGGGAAAAACTGTTTTTT
CASKLVLGEKLFF
>many|17|TRBJ1-2|TRBV7-2|.
TGTGCCAGCAGCTTAGAAGCAGGGGCGCCAACCTGGTCTGGCTACACCTTC
CASSLEAGAPTWSGYTF
>many|15|TRBJ2-7|TRBV11-2|TRBD2
TGTGCCAGCAGCTACATGGCGGGAGGGCCCTACGAGCAGTACTTC
CASSYMAGGPYEQYF
>.|13|TRBJ1-6|TRBV7-3|.
TGTGCCAGCAGCTTCGACAGTTTAGGCCCCCTCCACTTT
CASSFDSLGPLHF
>many|14|TRBJ2-5|TRBV9|.
TGTGCCAGCAGCGTAGACGAAGGGGGGAGCGCCCAGTACTTC
CASSVDEGGSAQYF
>many|14|TRBJ2-5|TRBV27|.
TGTGCCAGCACCAAGGGTGGGGGGTTGGAGACCCAGTACTTC
CASTKGGGLETQYF
>.|13|TRBJ2-7|TRBV29-1|TRBD1
TGCAGCCCGTCGCTGGACAGGGCCTACGAGCAGTACTTC
CSPSLDRAYEQYF
>many|18|TRBJ1-6|TRBV6-5|.
TGTGCCAGCAGTTTGGGCTACAGGGCCGCGTCCTATAATTCACCCCTCCACTTT
CASSLGYRAASYNSPLHF
>.|14|TRBJ1-5|TRBV4-3|TRBD1
TGCGCCAGCAGCCAACCTACAGGGGACCAGCCCCAGCATTTT
CASSQPTGDQPQHF
>few|15|TRBJ2-1|TRBV6-1|.
TGTGCCAGCAGTGAACGGCAGAACCCTTACAATGAGCAGTTCTTC
CASSERQNPYNEQFF
>.|15|TRBJ2-1|TRBV9|.
TGTGCCATCAGTGCACAGGTTAGCTCCTACAATGAGCAGTTCTTC
CAISAQVSSYNEQFF
>.|16|TRBJ2-7|TRBV5-1|.
TGCGCCAGCAGCTTGGCAGGGACCCAAAAAGGTCGCGAGCAGTACTTC
CASSLAGTQKGREQYF
>few|12|TRBJ1-2|TRBV4-1|.
TGCGCCAGCAGCCAAGTGGACACTGGCTACACCTTC
CASSQVDTGYTF
>once|14|TRBJ2-7|TRBV9|TRBD1
TGTGCCAGCAGCGCCGACAGGGATCTATACGAGCAGTACTTC
CASSADRDLYEQYF
>few|15|TRBJ1-2|TRBV14|.
TGTGCCAGCAGCCAAGATGTCCTTGACCACTATGGCTACACCTTC
CASSQDVLDHYGYTF
>.|16|TRBJ2-3|TRBV12-3/TRBV12-4|TRBD2
TGTGCCAGCAGTTTAGGGGCTAGCGGCCGCACAGATACGCAGTATTTT
CASSLGASGRTDTQYF
>few|16|TRBJ1-2|TRBV7-2|.
TGTGCCAGCAGCTTAGTGGGCAGGGTTGGTGGCTATGGCTACACCTTC
CASSLVGRVGGYGYTF
>.|14|TRBJ2-5|TRBV4-3|.
TGCGCCAGCAGCCAAGGGGCCAGAGAAGAGACCCAGTACTTC
CASSQGAREETQYF
>many|13|TRBJ1-5|TRBV29-1|.
TGCAGCGTTGACACAGGGAGCAATCAGCCCCAGCATTTT
CSVDTGSNQPQHF
>.|17|TRBJ2-7|TRBV28|TRBD2
TGTGCCAGCAGCCGCACCGGGACTAGCGGGGGATCCTACGAGCAGTACTTC
CASSRTGTSGGSYEQYF
>few|14|TRBJ1-5|TRBV27|.
TGTGCCAGCAGCCCTTGGGGGTTGGGTCAGCCCCAGCATTTT
CASSPWGLGQPQHF
>.|19|TRBJ1-1|TRBV3-1|.
TGTGCCAGCAGCAACAAATCCTGGGGGGCAGGGATGGAGAACACTGAAGCTTTCTTT
CASSNKSWGAGMENTEAFF
>few|12|TRBJ1-1|TRBV2|.
TGTGCCAGCAGTGCAGGAATCACTGAAGCTTTCTTT
CASSAGITEAFF
>.|15|TRBJ2-5|TRBV4-1|.
TGCGCCAGCAGCCGACAAGAAGGCCACCAAGAGACCCAGTACTTC
CASSRQEGHQETQYF
>many|16|TRBJ2-3|TRBV20-1|.
TGCAGTGCTAGAGATCCTTTGTCTACCTTCCCCGATACGCAGTATTTT
CSARDPLSTFPDTQYF
>.|15|TRBJ2-7|TRBV7-6|TRBD1
TGTGCCAGCAGCTTAGAGACAGGGAGTTACTACGAGCAGTACTTC
CASSLETGSYYEQYF
>.|11|TRBJ2-5|TRBV11-2|.
TGTGCCAGCAGCTGGTTGAATGAGCAGTACTTC
CASSWLNEQYF
>few|14|TRBJ1-1|TRBV19|.
TGTGCCAGTAGTATGGAGGTTAGAGGGACTGAAGCTTTCTTT
CASSMEVRGTEAFF
>.|15|TRBJ1-1|TRBV6-2/TRBV6-3|.
TGTGCCAGCAGTTCCCGGGGCCCGAGGGGCACTGAAGCTTTCTTT
CASSSRGPRGTEAFF
>.|16|TRBJ2-2|TRBV9|.
TGTGCCAGCAGCCTCGACTGGGCCCCAAGGAGCGGGGAGCTGTTTTTT
CASSLDWAPRSGELFF
>once|14|TRBJ2-1|TRBV29-1|.
TGCAGCGTTGAATTGGGGTTTGCCTACAATGAGCAGTTCTTC
CSVELGFAYNEQFF
>many|11|TRBJ2-7|TRBV28|.
TGTGCCAGCAACACCCGCCACGAGCAGTACTTC
CASNTRHEQYF
>.|15|TRBJ2-7|TRBV7-2|TRBD2
TGTGCCAGCAGCCCTGCTGGAGCAGCGGGATACGAGCAGTACTTC
CASSPAGAAGYEQYF
>many|17|TRBJ2-3|TRBV7-9|TRBD2
TGTGCCAGCAGCTTCCGCGGGGGGCCCTTTAGCACAGATACGCAGTATTTT
CASSFRGGPFSTDTQYF
>.|15|TRBJ2-5|TRBV6-6|TRBD2
TGTGCCAGCAGTTACCCAGCGGGGGGCGGTGAGACCCAGTACTTC
CASSYPAGGGETQYF
>once|15|TRBJ2-5|TRBV27|TRBD2
TGTGCCAGCAGTCCGATCGGACTAGACGAGGGGACCCAGTACTTC
CASSPIGLDEGTQYF
>.|15|TRBJ2-7|TRBV10-3|TRBD2
TGTGCCGTGCGGACTAGCGGGACCCTTTCCAATGAGCAGTACTTC
CAVRTSGTLSNEQYF
>few|14|TRBJ2-1|TRBV10-3|TRBD2
TGTGCCATCAGGCATCCTAGCGGGGGCGTTGAGCAGTTCTTC
CAIRHPSGGVEQFF
>.|18|TRBJ2-7|TRBV20-1|TRBD2
TGCAGTGCGCGCGGACTAGCGGGAGGGCCGTTGAAAGGCTACGAGCAGTACTTC
CSARGLAGGPLKGYEQYF
>.|16|TRBJ1-5|TRBV28|.
TGTGCCAGCAGTTTACGGGCGGGACTTATCAATCAGCCCCAGCATTTT
CASSLRAGLINQPQHF
>.|18|TRBJ2-5|TRBV3-1|TRBD2
TGTGCCAGCAGCCAAGTGGGAGGGGTCGGACTACAAGAAGAGACCCAGTACTTC
CASSQVGGVGLQEETQYF
>many|16|TRBJ2-1|TRBV7-3|TRBD2
TGTGCCAGCAGCTCCCGGACTAGCGGAGCCTACAATGAGCAGTTCTTC
CASSSRTSGAYNEQFF
>many|14|TRBJ2-1|TRBV5-1|TRBD2
TGCGCCAGCAGCTTGGTTAGCGGGAGCAATGAGCAGTTCTTC
CASSLVSGSNEQFF
>.|12|TRBJ2-3|TRBV12-3/TRBV12-4|.
TGTGCCTCCAAAGGCCCCACAGATACGCAGTATTTT
CASKGPTDTQYF
>many|14|TRBJ2-3|TRBV12-3/TRBV12-4|TRBD2
TGTGCCAGCAGTCTAGGGACTAGTAGTGGTACGCAGTATTTT
CASSLGTSSGTQYF
>.|15|TRBJ1-6|TRBV7-2|TRBD1
TGTGCCAGCAGCTTAGAGGGGGCGCGAAGCCCACCCCTCCACTTT
CASSLEGARSPPLHF
>few|15|TRBJ2-7|TRBV9|TRBD1
TGTGCCAGCAGCGTAGCGTACAGGGGGCCCTACGAGCAGTACTTC
CASSVAYRGPYEQYF
>many|13|TRBJ1-1|TRBV12-3/TRBV12-4|.
TGTGCCAGCAGACCGGACGGGGCCACTGAAGCTTTCTTT
CASRPDGATEAFF
>once|13|TRBJ1-2|TRBV5-1|TRBD1
TGCGCCAGCAGCGCGACAGGGGGCGATGGCTACACCTTC
CASSATGGDGYTF